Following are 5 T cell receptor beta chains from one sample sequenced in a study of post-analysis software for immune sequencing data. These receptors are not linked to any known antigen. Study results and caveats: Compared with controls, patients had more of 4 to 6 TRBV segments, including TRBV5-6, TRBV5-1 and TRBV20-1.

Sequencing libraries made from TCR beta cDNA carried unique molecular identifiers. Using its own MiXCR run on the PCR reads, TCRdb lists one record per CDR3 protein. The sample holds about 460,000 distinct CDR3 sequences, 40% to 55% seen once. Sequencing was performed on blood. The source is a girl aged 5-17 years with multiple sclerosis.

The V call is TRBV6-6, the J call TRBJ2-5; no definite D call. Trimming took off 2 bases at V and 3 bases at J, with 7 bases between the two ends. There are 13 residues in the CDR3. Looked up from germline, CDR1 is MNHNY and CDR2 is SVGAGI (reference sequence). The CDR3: CASSYAFEETQYF. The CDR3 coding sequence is TGTGCCAGCAGTTACGCATTCGAAGAGACCCAGTACTTC.

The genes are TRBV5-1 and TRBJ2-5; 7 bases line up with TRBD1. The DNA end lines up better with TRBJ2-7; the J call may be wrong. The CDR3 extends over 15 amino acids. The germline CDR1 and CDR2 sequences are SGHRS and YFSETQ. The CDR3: CASSSNRGSLYEQYF. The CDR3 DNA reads TGCGCCAGCAGCAGCAACAGGGGTAGCCTCTACGAGCAGTACTTC.

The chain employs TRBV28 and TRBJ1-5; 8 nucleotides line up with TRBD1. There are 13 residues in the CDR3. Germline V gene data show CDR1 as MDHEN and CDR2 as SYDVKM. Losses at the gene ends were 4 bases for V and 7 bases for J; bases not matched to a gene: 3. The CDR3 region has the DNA TGTGCCAGCAGTTACGACAGGGGCCAGCCCCAGCATTTT. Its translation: CASSYDRGQPQHF.

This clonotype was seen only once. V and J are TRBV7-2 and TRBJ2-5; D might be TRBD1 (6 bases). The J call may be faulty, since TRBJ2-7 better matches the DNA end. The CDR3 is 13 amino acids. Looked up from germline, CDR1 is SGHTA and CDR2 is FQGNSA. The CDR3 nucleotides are TGTGCCAGCAGCCACAGGGTGAACTACGAGCAGTACTTC. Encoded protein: CASSHRVNYEQYF.

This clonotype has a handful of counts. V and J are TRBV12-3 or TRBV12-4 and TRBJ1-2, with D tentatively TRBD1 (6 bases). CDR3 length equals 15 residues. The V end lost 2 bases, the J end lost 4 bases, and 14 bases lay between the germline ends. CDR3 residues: CASSLTHRATYGYTF. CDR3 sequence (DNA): TGTGCCAGCAGTTTAACCCACAGGGCCACCTATGGCTACACCTTC.